One sample yielded the 10 T cell receptor beta chains listed below, sequenced in a study of T cells in Graves' hyperthyroidism and ophthalmopathy. TCR beta CDR3 regions were amplified from RNA. The HTBI set primed first-round TCR CDR3 RT-PCR. TCRdb independently ran MiXCR on the multiplex PCR reads; one entry per CDR3 protein. The sample lists 250,000 to 300,000 distinct CDR3 sequences, around a fifth occurring once. The material sequenced was blood. These TCRs come from a middle-aged man with Graves' ophthalmopathy.

This clonotype was seen more than once but under ten times. The chain is built from TRBV5-1 and TRBJ2-2; D is ambiguous. The CDR3 sequence is 15 residues long. In germline, CDR1 is SGHRS, CDR2 YFSETQ. The germline V and J ends were trimmed by 0 bases and 6 bases, with 12 bases remaining between them. CDR3 nucleotide sequence: TGCGCCAGCAGCTTGGCCGAATCCCGCGCCGGGGAGCTGTTTTTT. This gives the protein CASSLAESRAGELFF.

The V and J genes are TRBV4-1 and TRBJ2-2; possibly TRBD1 or TRBD2 for D (6 bases each). The germline V gene has CDR1 MGHRA and CDR2 YSYEKL. CDR3 length: 17 amino acids. V shed 0 bases and J shed 6 bases, with 17 bases lying between them. CDR3 DNA: TGCGCCAGCAGCCAAGAAGGATGGGGGGCGAATCCCGGGGAGCTGTTTTTT. Translated: CASSQEGWGANPGELFF.

This clonotype occurred many times. The genes are TRBV14 and TRBJ2-1, with 8 bases lining up with TRBD2. Germline CDR1 and CDR2: SGHDN and FVKESK. This CDR3 comprises 18 residues. V was clipped by 2 bases and J by 0 bases; unmatched bases: 9. This CDR3 reads CASSQWVGGRSSYNEQFF. In DNA form, the CDR3 reads TGTGCCAGCAGCCAATGGGTCGGCGGGAGGAGCTCCTACAATGAGCAGTTCTTC.

There are many counts of this clonotype. The chain links TRBV7-8 to TRBJ2-7, with D possibly TRBD1 on 5 matching bases. CDR1 and CDR2 (germline): SGHVS, FQNEAQ. The CDR3 covers 14 residues. Deletions cut 5 bases from V and 2 bases from J, with 13 bases between. The CDR3 DNA follows: TGTGCCAGCAGCAAACAGGCTACCGCCTACGAGCAGTACTTC. Translating it yields CASSKQATAYEQYF.

The V and J genes are TRBV6-6 and TRBJ2-2; no reliable D call. Trimming pared 0 bases from V and 1 base from J, leaving 6 bases between. Germline loops: CDR1 MNHNY, CDR2 SVGAGI (reference sequence). This CDR3 contains 15 residues. CDR3 DNA: TGTGCCAGCAGTTACTCCCTTGAGAACACCGGGGAGCTGTTTTTT. It yields the protein CASSYSLENTGELFF.

The gene calls are TRBV7-9 and TRBJ2-7; 11 bases are shared with TRBD2. This CDR3 has 17 residues. Per germline, CDR1 SEHNR and CDR2 FQNEAQ (reference sequence). V was clipped by 0 bases and J by 0 bases; unmatched bases: 4. This CDR3 reads CASSLAGTSGYSYEQYF. DNA for the CDR3: TGTGCCAGCAGCTTAGCTGGGACTAGCGGCTACTCCTACGAGCAGTACTTC.

This clonotype was seen a few times. The rearrangement uses TRBV12-3 or TRBV12-4 and TRBJ2-6; tentative D call: TRBD1 (5 bases). The CDR3 has 17 residues. The germline V and J ends were trimmed by 7 bases and 0 bases, with 16 bases remaining between them. CDR3: CASTLGPPDSGANVLTF. CDR3 sequence (DNA): TGTGCCAGCACCTTGGGGCCGCCAGACTCTGGGGCCAACGTCCTGACTTTC.

This clonotype was recorded many times. This chain connects TRBV6-1 to TRBJ2-5; D possibly corresponds to TRBD1 (5 bases). CDR1 MNHNS and CDR2 SASEGT come from the germline V gene. The CDR3 runs to 13 residues. Trimming removed 5 bases from V and 5 bases from J, with 12 bases in between. CDR3: CASSYNGAETQYF. CDR3 nucleotides: TGTGCCAGCAGTTACAATGGGGCCGAGACCCAGTACTTC.

This clonotype was counted a few times. The chain recombines TRBV24-1 with TRBJ2-2; no reliable D call. V was clipped by 3 bases and J by 5 bases, with 12 bases between them. Germline CDR1 and CDR2: KGHDR and SFDVKD. The CDR3 contains 15 residues. As DNA, the CDR3 is TGTGCCACCAGTGATGGGGTCCTCAGTACCGGGGAGCTGTTTTTT. Amino acid sequence: CATSDGVLSTGELFF.

The sample holds many counts of this clonotype. The V and J genes are TRBV20-1 and TRBJ1-5, with D perhaps matching TRBD1 (6 bases). V dropped 0 bases and J dropped 3 bases, with 12 bases sitting between them. This CDR3 is 15 amino acids long. Germline V gives CDR1 DFQATT, CDR2 SNEGSKA (reference sequence). The CDR3 nucleotides are TGCAGTGCTAGAGATCCCAGGGGAGTCAATCAGCCCCAGCATTTT. Translation: CSARDPRGVNQPQHF.